This entry features one T cell receptor (beta chain) sequence. Survey-level immunoSEQ sequencing profiled the TCR beta repertoire. The protocol was immunoSEQ multiplex PCR, while the TCRdb copy is restricted to in-frame clones and leaves out a portion. The table shows approximately 70,000 clones, with around 95% occurring only once. CDR3 length: 15 amino acids. V gave up 6 bases and J gave up 4 bases; unmatched junction bases: 6. CDR1 is MNHEY, CDR2 SVGAGI, per germline. Input material: PBMCs. The TCR comes from a man between 40 and 49 years old with rheumatoid arthritis. J is TRBJ2-7 and V is TRBV6-5; TRBD2 aligns across 13 bases. The CDR3 loop is CASRDGLAGEYEQYF. The CDR3 DNA reads TGTGCCAGCAGAGACGGACTAGCGGGAGAGTACGAGCAGTACTTC.